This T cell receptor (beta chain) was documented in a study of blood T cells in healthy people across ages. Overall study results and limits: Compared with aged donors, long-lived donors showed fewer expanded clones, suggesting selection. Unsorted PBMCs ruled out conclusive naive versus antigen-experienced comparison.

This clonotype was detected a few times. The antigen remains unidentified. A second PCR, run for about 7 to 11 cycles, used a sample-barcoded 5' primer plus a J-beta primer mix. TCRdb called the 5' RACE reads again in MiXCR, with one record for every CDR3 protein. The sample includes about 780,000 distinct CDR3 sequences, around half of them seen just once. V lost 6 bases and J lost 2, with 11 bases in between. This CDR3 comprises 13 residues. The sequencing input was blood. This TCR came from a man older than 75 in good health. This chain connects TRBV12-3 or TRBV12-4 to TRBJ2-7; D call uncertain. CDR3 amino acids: CASSNRRTYEQYF. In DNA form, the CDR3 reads TGTGCCAGCAGCAACAGACGGACCTACGAGCAGTACTTC.